A selection of T cell receptor beta chains follows, all from one sample in a study of blood T cell repertoires in COVID-19. Only in-frame clones appear in the TCRdb table, and some are missing; sequencing was by immunoSEQ multiplex PCR. The sample lists approximately 390,000 clones; 85% to 90% were seen once. The sequenced material came from PBMCs or T cells enriched from blood (not recorded which). These receptors all stem from a woman aged 45-60 years who had recovered from COVID-19. Each CDR3 is given without its conserved first and last residue.

V	J	CDR3
TRBV6-2/TRBV6-3	TRBJ1-5	ASSYHGTGQRQPQH
TRBV28	TRBJ2-3	ASSLAGAGRTDTQY
TRBV28	TRBJ2-7	ASRRRDRGFYEQY
TRBV7-3	TRBJ2-1	ASSSPGGSYNEQF
TRBV6-5	TRBJ1-5	ASRQGDQPQH
TRBV7-6	TRBJ1-4	ASSFNRDANEKLF
TRBV7-9	TRBJ1-2	ASSPERVYGYT
TRBV6-6	TRBJ2-7	ASSPRQGAAYEQY
TRBV27	TRBJ2-7	ASSSMGQGNHEQY
TRBV28	TRBJ1-5	ASRLNTYSNQPQH
TRBV2	TRBJ1-4	ASSDGTRAEKLF
TRBV5-4	TRBJ2-5	ASSLPGRQETQY
TRBV12-5	TRBJ2-3	ASGLDGQGTDTQY
TRBV5-6	TRBJ2-7	ASSLTNNIHEQY
TRBV7-9	TRBJ1-4	ASSLGQQNEKLF